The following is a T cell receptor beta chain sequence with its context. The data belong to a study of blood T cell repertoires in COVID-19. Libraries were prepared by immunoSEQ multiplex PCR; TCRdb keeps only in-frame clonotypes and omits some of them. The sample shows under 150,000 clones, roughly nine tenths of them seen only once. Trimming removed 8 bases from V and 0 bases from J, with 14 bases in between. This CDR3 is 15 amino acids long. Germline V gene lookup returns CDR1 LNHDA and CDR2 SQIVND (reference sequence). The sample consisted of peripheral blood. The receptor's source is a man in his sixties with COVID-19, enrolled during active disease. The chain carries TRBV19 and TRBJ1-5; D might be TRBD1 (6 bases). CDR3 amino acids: CASLDRAFSNQPQHF. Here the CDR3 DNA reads TGTGCCAGTCTGGACAGAGCCTTTAGCAATCAGCCCCAGCATTTT.